Only a few counts were recorded for the clone carrying this TCR beta chain. The target antigen is unknown. This entry comes from a study of identifying expanded T cells in peripheral blood. The CDR3 loop spans 15 amino acids. CDR1 and CDR2 from the germline V gene are SGDLS and YYNGEE. V was clipped by 4 bases and J by 4 bases, with 15 bases between them. Study outcomes and limitations: Approximately two-week clone count variance significantly increased as total template count grew. Technical replicates showed around 1.1 changed clones; approximately two weeks 15 to 20; four weeks 19.

No infections or other immune events were documented during collection. Assay used: immunoSEQ multiplex PCR; TCRdb lists only in-frame clones, some missing. The sample lists 84,000 or so clones, around 91% occurring once. The chain couples TRBV9 to TRBJ1-3; D is unresolved. The sequenced material came from blood. The clonotype originates from a person aged 18-69 years in good health. In nucleotides, the CDR3 is TGTGCCAGCAGCCAAGGCTGGGGTGGAGGAAACACCATATATTTT. Translation gives CASSQGWGGGNTIYF.